The 23 T cell receptor beta chains below come from one sample, sequenced in a study of cytomegalovirus exposure and HLA in healthy donors. This PCR relied on a set of 60 Vbeta primers and 13 Jbeta primers. Some clones are missing from TCRdb's copy, which holds only in-frame ones; the method was immunoSEQ multiplex PCR. This table has roughly 130,000 clones, approximately 68% appearing once. Material for sequencing was PBMCs. The receptors were sampled from a man aged 30-40 years in good health and CMV-seropositive.

The rearrangement links TRBV5-8 to TRBJ1-1; 10 bases align to TRBD1. Germline CDR1 SGHTS, CDR2 YDEGEE. This CDR3 is 16 amino acids long. The J segment lost 4 bases and the V segment lost 4 bases, leaving 10 bases of the junction unmatched. CDR3 protein: CASSTRDRGLGTEAFF. The CDR3, as DNA: TGTGCCAGCAGCACCCGGGACAGGGGTTTGGGCACTGAAGCTTTCTTT.

About this clone: A junction boundary mismatches the germline segment, possibly from a read error. V usage is TRBV7-7 and J usage is TRBJ2-1; 14 positions match TRBD2. CDR3 size: 17 residues. The germline V gene has CDR1 SSHAT and CDR2 FNYEAQ (reference sequence). The CDR3 region is CASSDLRLAGGVNEQFF. The CDR3 bases are TGTGCTAGCAGCGACCTCAGACTAGCGGGAGGGGTGAATGAGCAGTTCTTC.

V is TRBV18 and J is TRBJ2-7; weak D call: TRBD2 (5 bases). This CDR3 is 14 amino acids long. Trimming left V 2 bases short and J 2 bases short, with 10 bases between. Germline V gene sequence: CDR1 KGHSH, CDR2 LQKENI. DNA for the CDR3: TGTGCCAGCTCACCAGACGACGGGACCTACGAGCAGTACTTC. Amino acid sequence: CASSPDDGTYEQYF.

V gene TRBV2 combines with J gene TRBJ1-3, with D perhaps matching TRBD1 (5 bases). The germline V gene encodes CDR1 SNHLY and CDR2 FYNNEI. With 4 bases removed from V and 0 bases from J, the gap between germline ends came to 16 bases. The CDR3 loop spans 17 amino acids. CDR3 DNA: TGTGCCAGCAGTGTTTTATCAGGGATCGGCTCTGGAAACACCATATATTTT. Residues: CASSVLSGIGSGNTIYF.

This chain joins TRBV4-3 and TRBJ2-7; 8 bases are shared with TRBD1. This CDR3 has 16 residues. V lost 0 bases to trimming and J lost 4 bases; unmatched junction nucleotides: 8. The germline CDR1 and CDR2 sequences are LGHNA and YSLEER. This CDR3 is CASSQDVQGASYEQYF. The CDR3 coding sequence is TGCGCCAGCAGCCAAGATGTGCAGGGGGCTAGTTACGAGCAGTACTTC.

The chain couples TRBV5-1 to TRBJ2-7; D is undetermined. CDR1 is SGHRS and CDR2 is YFSETQ in the germline V gene. This CDR3 region has 13 residues. V lost 0 bases and J lost 6, with 10 bases in between. The CDR3 DNA sequence: TGCGCCAGCAGCTTGGTGGTAGCTGGCGAGCAGTACTTC. Translating gives CASSLVVAGEQYF.

The chain combines TRBV29-1 with TRBJ1-1; TRBD1 is a possible D gene (6 bases). Germline V gives CDR1 SQVTM, CDR2 ANQGSEA. The CDR3 runs to 13 residues. V lost 4 bases and J 3 bases, leaving 12 bases between the germline ends. The CDR3 sequence: CSVVGQGHTEAFF. CDR3 nucleotides: TGCAGCGTTGTAGGGCAGGGGCACACTGAAGCTTTCTTT.

J is TRBJ2-1 and V is TRBV10-3; 7 bases are a match to TRBD2. V lost 4 bases to trimming and J lost 1 base; unmatched junction nucleotides: 1. The CDR3 has 14 residues. Germline V gene sequence: CDR1 ENHRY, CDR2 SYGVKD. The CDR3 reads CAISGRESYNEQFF. The CDR3 nucleotides read TGTGCCATCAGTGGGCGGGAGTCCTACAATGAGCAGTTCTTC.

This clone was seen only a few times. Different DNA sequences within this sample yield the same CDR3. V usage is TRBV28 and J usage is TRBJ1-2; 8 positions agree with TRBD1. J was trimmed by 2 bases and V by 5 bases; bases with no gene match: 1. The V gene's germline CDR1 is MDHEN and CDR2 SYDVKM. This CDR3 spans 13 amino acids. The CDR3: CASSRDRNYGYTF. CDR3 coding DNA: TGTGCCAGCAGTCGGGACAGGAACTATGGCTACACCTTC.

This clone has a handful of counts. This chain links TRBV4-2 with TRBJ2-7; TRBD2 aligns across 12 bases. CDR1 is LGHNA, CDR2 YNFKEQ, per germline. J gave up 5 bases and V 2 bases, and 16 bases lay outside the gene matches. The CDR3 totals 19 residues. This CDR3 reads CASSQRPSGRAGAGDEQYF. The CDR3 region has the DNA TGTGCCAGCAGCCAACGTCCTAGCGGGAGGGCCGGGGCTGGCGACGAGCAGTACTTC.

This clone was seen a handful of times. V and J are TRBV2 and TRBJ1-2, with TRBD1 matching 10 bases. CDR1 is SNHLY and CDR2 is FYNNEI in the germline V gene. The CDR3 loop spans 17 amino acids. The V and J ends lost 6 bases and 1 base, in that order; junction bases with no gene match: 11. CDR3 nucleotide sequence: TGTGCCAGCAGCGAAAGGACAGGGGGAGCTGATAACTATGGCTACACCTTC. This sequence encodes CASSERTGGADNYGYTF.

This chain connects TRBV7-2 to TRBJ2-1; maybe TRBD2 (7 bases). Looked up from germline, CDR1 is SGHTA and CDR2 is FQGNSA. This CDR3 has 17 amino acids. V was pared by 3 bases and J by 3 bases, with 18 bases between. DNA of the CDR3: TGTGCCAGCAGCTTGATAGGGGGGGGAGGGGTCTACAATGAGCAGTTCTTC. Its translation is CASSLIGGGGVYNEQFF.

This clone was seen more than once but under ten times. The chain recombines TRBV6-5 with TRBJ1-1; a weak D match, TRBD1 (5 bases). V was pared by 5 bases and J by 6 bases, with 19 bases between. This CDR3 comprises 15 residues. Germline V gene data show CDR1 as MNHEY and CDR2 as SVGAGI. CDR3 amino acids: CASSPLAGRRPEAFF. The CDR3 DNA reads as TGTGCCAGCAGTCCACTGGCAGGGCGTCGCCCTGAAGCTTTCTTT.

The J gene is TRBJ2-7, the V gene TRBV19, with 9 bases matching TRBD2. The CDR3 contains 14 residues. Germline values: CDR1 LNHDA, CDR2 SQIVND (reference sequence). Losses at the gene ends were 3 bases for V and 1 base for J; bases not matched to a gene: 1. DNA of the CDR3: TGTGCCAGTAGTATGACTAGCGGATCCTACGAGCAGTACTTC. Its protein is CASSMTSGSYEQYF.

There are a few counts of this clone. This chain links TRBV5-4 with TRBJ2-5, with a possible D match to TRBD2 (5 bases). Trimming cost V 3 bases and J 4 bases, with 13 bases left between them. Germline-derived CDR1 and CDR2 are SGHNT and YYREEE (reference sequence). There are 14 residues in the CDR3. Here the CDR3 DNA reads TGTGCCAGCAGCTCCCGGGGTGGTAGAGAGACCCAGTACTTC. Protein sequence: CASSSRGGRETQYF.

The V and J genes are TRBV5-4 and TRBJ2-3, with D unclear. Germline CDR1 is SGHNT and CDR2 is YYREEE (reference sequence). V was shortened by 4 bases and J by 2 bases, with 5 bases between the two germline ends. CDR3 length: 12 amino acids. CDR3 protein: CASSLYTDTQYF. The DNA for the CDR3 is TGTGCCAGCAGCCTTTACACAGATACGCAGTATTTT.

This rearrangement joins TRBV28 to TRBJ1-4; no definite D call. The CDR3 sequence is 12 residues long. Germline CDR1 is MDHEN and CDR2 is SYDVKM. Trimming shortened V by 7 bases and J by 0 bases, and 3 bases separated the two germline ends. CDR3 in DNA: TGTGCCAGCACTTCAACTAATGAAAAACTGTTTTTT. Protein: CASTSTNEKLFF.

The V call is TRBV4-2, the J call TRBJ2-3; TRBD2 aligns across 12 bases. The CDR3 extends over 15 amino acids. With V trimmed by 2 bases and J by 7 bases, 4 bases remained unmatched. The germline gives CDR1 LGHNA, CDR2 YNFKEQ. CDR3: CASSQLAGGSNTQYF. DNA for the CDR3: TGTGCCAGCAGCCAACTAGCGGGAGGGTCGAATACGCAGTATTTT.

The chain is built from TRBV27 and TRBJ2-3; 9 bases are shared with TRBD2. This CDR3 region has 18 residues. V lost 3 bases and J lost 4; bases outside the gene matches: 14. Germline assignment: CDR1 MNHEY and CDR2 SMNVEV (reference sequence). The CDR3 loop is CASSFSLALAGISDTQYF. CDR3 DNA sequence: TGTGCCAGCAGTTTCTCTCTCGCTCTAGCGGGGATCTCAGATACGCAGTATTTT.

V is TRBV27 and J is TRBJ2-3, with TRBD1 matching over 8 bases. V was pared by 4 bases and J by 2 bases, with 2 bases of the junction left unmatched. The CDR3 spans 14 residues. CDR1 and CDR2 (germline): MNHEY, SMNVEV (reference sequence). The CDR3 sequence is CASSWTGPTDTQYF. The CDR3 nucleotides are TGTGCCAGCAGTTGGACAGGGCCCACAGATACGCAGTATTTT.

The rearrangement links TRBV19 to TRBJ2-7, with D hard to call. The CDR3 sequence is 11 residues long. Germline V gene data show CDR1 as LNHDA and CDR2 as SQIVND (reference sequence). V shed 4 bases and J shed 2 bases, with 3 bases lying between them. In nucleotides, the CDR3 is TGTGCCAGTAGTAGCGCCTACGAGCAGTACTTC. Residues: CASSSAYEQYF. The whole variable domain, remainder taken from reference TRBV19 and TRBJ2-7, is DGGITQSPKYLFRKEGQNVTLSCEQNLNHDAMYWYRQDPGQGLRLIYYSQIVNDFQKGDIAEGYSVSREKKESFPLTVTSAQKNPTAFYLCASSSAYEQYFGPGTRLTVT.

The chain uses TRBV19 and TRBJ1-1, with unresolved D. V lost 6 bases and J 1 base, leaving 6 bases between the germline ends. This CDR3 is built from 12 residues. CDR1 and CDR2 from the germline V gene are LNHDA and SQIVND (reference sequence). The DNA for the CDR3 is TGTGCCAGTAGATTCGGGAACACTGAAGCTTTCTTT. Translated: CASRFGNTEAFF.

V usage is TRBV9 and J usage is TRBJ2-7, with D maybe TRBD1 (6 bases). Trimming took 0 bases from V and 6 from J, leaving 16 bases between them. The CDR3 sequence is 15 residues long. Per germline, CDR1 SGDLS and CDR2 YYNGEE. For the CDR3, the DNA is TGTGCCAGCAGCGTAGTAGGGGGTTCCTTTTCCGAGCAGTACTTC. It is translated as CASSVVGGSFSEQYF.